This T cell receptor beta chain emerged from a study of blood T cell repertoires in COVID-19. Study context: Acute and convalescent COVID-19 samples came from the United States, Italy and Spain. In each case, the material was cDNA or gDNA derived from T cells, B-cell-depleted T cells, or PBMCs.

Per the study methods: How many nucleated cells were present was estimated from reference gene primer amplification. Clones were read by immunoSEQ multiplex PCR, and TCRdb kept only the in-frame ones, dropping some. That table is the source of V, J and clone size, and D and trimming were worked out from the DNA. The table lists a few hundred thousand clones, under 90% of them singletons, with about 3.6% in the top ten. This CDR3 spans 16 amino acids. The V segment lost 8 bases and the J segment 0 bases; nucleotides outside the gene matches: 3. Germline V gives CDR1 KGHSH, CDR2 LQKENI. The sequencing input was peripheral blood. The origin of this receptor is a woman aged 80 or over with acute or convalescent COVID-19. This chain links TRBV18 with TRBJ2-6, with 11 nucleotides matching TRBD1. CDR3 bases: TGTGCCAGCAGGACAGGGGGCGACTCTGGGGCCAACGTCCTGACTTTC. Translated, it gives CASRTGGDSGANVLTF. The variable domain in full, with the rest retrieved from reference TRBV18 and TRBJ2-6, is NAGVMQNPRHLVRRRGQEARLRCSPMKGHSHVYWYRQLPEEGLKFMVYLQKENIIDESGMPKERFSAEFPKEGPSILRIQQVVRGDSAAYFCASRTGGDSGANVLTFGAGSRLTVL.